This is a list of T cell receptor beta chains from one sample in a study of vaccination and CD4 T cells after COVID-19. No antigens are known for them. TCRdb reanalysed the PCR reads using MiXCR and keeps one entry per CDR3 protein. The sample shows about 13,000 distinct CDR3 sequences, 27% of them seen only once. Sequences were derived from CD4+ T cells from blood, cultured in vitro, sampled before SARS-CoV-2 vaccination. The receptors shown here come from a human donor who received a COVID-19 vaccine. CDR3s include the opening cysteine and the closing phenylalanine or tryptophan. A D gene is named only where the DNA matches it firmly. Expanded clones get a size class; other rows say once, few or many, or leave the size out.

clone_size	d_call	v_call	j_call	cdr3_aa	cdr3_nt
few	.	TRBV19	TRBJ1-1	CASSIRRGTATGGTEAFF	TGTGCCAGTAGTATAAGGCGCGGGACTGCAACAGGAGGCACTGAAGCTTTCTTT
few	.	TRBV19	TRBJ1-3	CASRFTDGDSGNTIYF	TGTGCCAGTAGATTCACGGACGGAGACTCTGGAAACACCATATATTTT
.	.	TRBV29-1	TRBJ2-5	CSVEGVRSQETQYF	TGCAGCGTTGAAGGCGTCAGGTCCCAAGAGACCCAGTACTTC
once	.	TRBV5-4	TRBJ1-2	CASSLRGSKNGYTF	TGTGCCAGCAGCTTGAGAGGGTCTAAGAATGGCTACACCTTC
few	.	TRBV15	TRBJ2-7	CATSRADTRTYEQYF	TGTGCCACCAGCAGAGCGGACACCCGGACCTACGAGCAGTACTTC
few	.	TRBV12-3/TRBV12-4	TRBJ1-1	CASSLKANTEAFF	TGTGCCAGCAGTTTGAAGGCGAACACTGAAGCTTTCTTT
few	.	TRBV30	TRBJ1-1	CGLEYRLEAFF	TGTGGCCTGGAATACCGTCTGGAAGCTTTCTTT
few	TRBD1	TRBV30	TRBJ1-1	CAWRLGVNRGRNTEAFF	TGTGCCTGGAGATTGGGGGTAAACAGGGGACGGAACACTGAAGCTTTCTTT
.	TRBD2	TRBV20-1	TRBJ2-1	CSAGSRGGSYNEQFF	TGCAGTGCGGGCAGCCGGGGGGGGTCCTACAATGAGCAGTTCTTC
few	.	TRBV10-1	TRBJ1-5	CASSYNQPQHF	TGCGCCAGCAGTTACAATCAGCCCCAGCATTTT